The rows below give T cell receptor beta chains drawn from one sample of a study of T cell changes during pregnancy in multiple sclerosis. The method was immunoSEQ multiplex PCR; TCRdb's version includes in-frame clones alone and lacks a portion of them. Of around 40,000 clones listed, over 90% are singletons. The sequenced sample was CD4+ T cells from peripheral blood mononuclear cells, obtained in the second trimester of pregnancy. The receptors originated from a female donor with multiple sclerosis, enrolled in a pregnancy study. Both conserved end residues are trimmed from each CDR3.

V gene: TRBV5-5; J gene: TRBJ2-7; CDR3 protein: ASSLHPYEQY
V gene: TRBV7-8; J gene: TRBJ1-5; CDR3 protein: ASSLGGGGARQPQH
V gene: TRBV7-2; J gene: TRBJ2-3; CDR3 protein: ASSLEGVTDTQY
V gene: TRBV5-1; J gene: TRBJ2-5; CDR3 protein: ASSLVAGVGETQY
V gene: TRBV30; J gene: TRBJ1-2; CDR3 protein: AWTLGTANYGYT
V gene: TRBV9; J gene: TRBJ2-7; CDR3 protein: ASSVEPLLQDEQY
V gene: TRBV4-1; J gene: TRBJ1-2; CDR3 protein: ASSREAFGKTELNYGYT
V gene: TRBV7-6; J gene: TRBJ2-1; CDR3 protein: ASSSDRGSYNEQF
V gene: TRBV29-1; J gene: TRBJ1-1; CDR3 protein: SVGTALNTEAF
V gene: TRBV5-1; J gene: TRBJ1-4; CDR3 protein: ASSLVTGATNEKLF
V gene: TRBV6-6; J gene: TRBJ1-5; CDR3 protein: ASTQGEHQPQH
V gene: TRBV30; J gene: TRBJ2-7; CDR3 protein: AWSVTGQRNYEQY
V gene: TRBV27; J gene: TRBJ2-7; CDR3 protein: ASSLVGGSSYEQY
V gene: TRBV23-1; J gene: TRBJ1-5; CDR3 protein: ASSHLQPYNQPQH
V gene: TRBV10-2; J gene: TRBJ2-1; CDR3 protein: ASSGGGVDNEQF
V gene: TRBV11-2; J gene: TRBJ1-3; CDR3 protein: ASSFGPQGVGGGNTIY
V gene: TRBV7-9; J gene: TRBJ1-6; CDR3 protein: ASSKTDRGHNSPLH
V gene: TRBV19; J gene: TRBJ1-2; CDR3 protein: ASTLDSNYGYT
V gene: TRBV6-5; J gene: TRBJ1-1; CDR3 protein: ASSIPGVGSTEAF
V gene: TRBV30; J gene: TRBJ1-2; CDR3 protein: AWSVSGNFYGYT
V gene: TRBV9; J gene: TRBJ1-3; CDR3 protein: ASSVGGQGASGNTIY
V gene: TRBV10-3; J gene: TRBJ1-2; CDR3 protein: AISMTGEGYT
V gene: TRBV5-1; J gene: TRBJ1-2; CDR3 protein: ASKMTRGAGYGYT
V gene: TRBV19; J gene: TRBJ2-5; CDR3 protein: ASSPIGGETQY
V gene: TRBV6-6; J gene: TRBJ1-6; CDR3 protein: ATSSLRDNSPLH
V gene: TRBV5-5; J gene: TRBJ2-1; CDR3 protein: ASSLGSGASNFWNEQF
V gene: TRBV2; J gene: TRBJ1-2; CDR3 protein: ASSEQGGPYGYT
V gene: TRBV29-1; J gene: TRBJ1-1; CDR3 protein: SVEGSTEAF
V gene: TRBV6-5; J gene: TRBJ1-2; CDR3 protein: ASSYMGQGRGGYT